One and the same sample provided the 8 T cell receptor beta chains below, sequenced in a study of identical twins. TCRdb used MiXCR to reprocess the 5' RACE reads, holding one entry per CDR3 protein. The sample gives some 500,000 distinct CDR3 sequences, around 15% of which show up once; more than 0.8% is in the top ten. These same data were also listed under a study on yellow fever vaccine responses in identical twins.

Input material: CD4+ T cells sorted from blood. Source of these receptors: a young woman in good health.

This clonotype was recorded at least ten times. V usage is TRBV7-2 and J usage is TRBJ1-5, with unresolved D. V lost 7 bases and J 7 bases, leaving 17 bases between the germline ends. The CDR3 covers 14 residues. In germline, CDR1 is SGHTA, CDR2 FQGNSA. CDR3: CASNTDGSRQPQHF. In nucleotides, the CDR3 is TGTGCCAGCAACACGGACGGATCCCGACAGCCCCAGCATTTT.

This clonotype was detected only once. The chain couples TRBV2 to TRBJ2-2; 8 bases match TRBD1. The germline gives CDR1 SNHLY, CDR2 FYNNEI. This CDR3 region has 14 residues. V gave up 3 bases and J gave up 5 bases; unmatched junction bases: 2. Here the CDR3 DNA reads TGTGCCAGCAGTGAGCGACAGGGGACCGGGGAGCTGTTTTTT. It specifies CASSERQGTGELFF.

This clonotype has only a few counts. The V and J genes are TRBV7-9 and TRBJ2-1; 9 positions agree with TRBD2. Trimming cost V 2 bases and J 6 bases; bases outside gene matches: 11. This CDR3 comprises 17 residues. Per germline, CDR1 SEHNR and CDR2 FQNEAQ (reference sequence). CDR3 sequence reads: CASSLTGVAGVSNEQFF. The CDR3 DNA is TGTGCCAGCAGCTTAACAGGAGTAGCGGGAGTATCCAATGAGCAGTTCTTC.

This clonotype was detected a few times. The CDR3 bases are TGTGCCAGCAGCTTAGAGCGGGGGGCCACCTACGAGCAGTACTTC. This encodes CASSLERGATYEQYF. This chain links TRBV11-2 with TRBJ2-7; TRBD2 aligns across 8 bases. CDR1 SGHAT and CDR2 FQNNGV come from the germline V gene. There are 15 residues in the CDR3. Trimming at V came to 0 bases and at J to 2 bases, leaving 3 bases not matched to a gene.

V usage is TRBV12-3 or TRBV12-4 and J usage is TRBJ2-1; TRBD2 matches 10 bases. The CDR3 consists of 19 residues. Unmatched junction bases numbered 9, after V lost 0 bases and J lost 1 base. The CDR3 protein is CASSLAGLAVQASYNEQFF. The CDR3 coding sequence is TGTGCCAGCAGTTTAGCCGGACTAGCGGTACAAGCTTCCTACAATGAGCAGTTCTTC.

This clonotype has just a few counts. V gene TRBV5-6 combines with J gene TRBJ2-3, with D tentatively TRBD1 or TRBD2 (5 bases each). The CDR3 has 14 residues. From germline, CDR1 is SGHDT and CDR2 YYEEEE. V gave up 3 bases and J gave up 0 bases, with 8 bases separating them. Here the CDR3 reads CASSSGDSTDTQYF. Here the CDR3 DNA reads TGTGCCAGCAGCTCCGGGGACAGCACAGATACGCAGTATTTT.

V usage is TRBV10-1 and J usage is TRBJ2-2; no firm D call. CDR1 is WNHNN, CDR2 SYGVQD, per germline (reference sequence). V was cut by 8 bases and J by 4 bases, with 14 bases left in between. This CDR3 spans 14 amino acids. The CDR3 bases are TGCGCCAGCTCGCCTTTCCCGAGCACCGGGGAGCTGTTTTTT. Its protein product is CASSPFPSTGELFF.

The chain couples TRBV20-1 to TRBJ2-7, with D uncertain. The CDR3 totals 16 residues. The V gene's germline CDR1 is DFQATT and CDR2 SNEGSKA (reference sequence). V was cut by 2 bases and J by 0 bases, with 17 bases left in between. In DNA form, the CDR3 reads TGCAGTGCTAGATCAATGTCTGGTGGAAGCTCCTACGAGCAGTACTTC. Its protein product is CSARSMSGGSSYEQYF.